The TCR beta chain under discussion was sequenced for a study of spatial heterogeneity in lung cancer. Stated time point: sample taken at primary tumor resection. Sequencing was performed on whole RNA extracted from tumor and nontumor lung tissue, or from frozen PBMC, and the material was left unsorted. MiXCR, run by TCRdb on the 5' RACE reads, gives a single entry per CDR3 protein. Of about 27,000 distinct CDR3 sequences listed, just under 7% are singletons. This clonotype was seen ten or more times. The J segment lost 6 bases and the V segment lost 3 bases, leaving 0 bases of the junction unmatched. The CDR3 spans 13 residues. The germline gives CDR1 SGHRS, CDR2 YFSETQ.

This sample comprised PBMCs, obtained at surgery. V gene TRBV5-1 combines with J gene TRBJ2-2; 9 nucleotides agree with TRBD1. This clonotype originated in a male donor with early-stage non-small cell lung cancer. The CDR3 region is CASSWTGAGELFF. The DNA of the CDR3 is TGCGCCAGCAGCTGGACAGGGGCCGGGGAGCTGTTTTTT.